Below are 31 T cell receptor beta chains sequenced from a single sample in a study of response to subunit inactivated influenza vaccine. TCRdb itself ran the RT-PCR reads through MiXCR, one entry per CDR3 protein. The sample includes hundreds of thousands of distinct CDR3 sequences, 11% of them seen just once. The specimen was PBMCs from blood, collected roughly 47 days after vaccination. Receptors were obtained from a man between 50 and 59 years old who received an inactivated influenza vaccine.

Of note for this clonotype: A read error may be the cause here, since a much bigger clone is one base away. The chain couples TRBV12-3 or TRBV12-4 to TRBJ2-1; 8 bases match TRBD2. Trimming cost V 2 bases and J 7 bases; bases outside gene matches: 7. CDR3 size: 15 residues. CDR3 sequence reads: CASSLSLAGKNEQFF. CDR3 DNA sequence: TGTGCCAGCAGTTTAAGTCTAGCGGGTAAAAATGAGCAGTTCTTC.

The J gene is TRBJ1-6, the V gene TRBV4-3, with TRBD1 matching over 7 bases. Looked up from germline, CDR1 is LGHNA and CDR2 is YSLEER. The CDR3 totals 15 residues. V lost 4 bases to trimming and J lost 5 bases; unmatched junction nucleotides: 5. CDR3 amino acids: CASSPVGQNNSPLHF. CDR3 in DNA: TGCGCCAGCAGCCCCGTGGGACAGAATAATTCACCCCTCCACTTT.

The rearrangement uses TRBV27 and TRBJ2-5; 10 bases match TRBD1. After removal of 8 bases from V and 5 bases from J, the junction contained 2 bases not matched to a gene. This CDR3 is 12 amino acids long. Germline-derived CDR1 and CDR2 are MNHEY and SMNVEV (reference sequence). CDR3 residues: CASGDRGETQYF. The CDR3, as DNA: TGTGCCAGCGGGGACAGGGGTGAGACCCAGTACTTC.

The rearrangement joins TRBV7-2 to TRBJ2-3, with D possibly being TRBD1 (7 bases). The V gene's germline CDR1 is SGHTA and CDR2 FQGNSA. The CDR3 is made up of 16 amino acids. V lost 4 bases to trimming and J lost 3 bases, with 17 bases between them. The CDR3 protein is CASSSGPGGRTDTQYF. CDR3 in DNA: TGTGCCAGCAGCTCAGGTCCAGGGGGGAGAACAGATACGCAGTATTTT.

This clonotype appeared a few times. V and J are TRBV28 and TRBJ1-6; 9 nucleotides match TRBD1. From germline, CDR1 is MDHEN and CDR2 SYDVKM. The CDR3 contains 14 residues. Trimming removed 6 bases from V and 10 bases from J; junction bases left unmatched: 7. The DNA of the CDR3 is TGTGCCAGCAGCCCTGGGACAGGGCGGTCACCCCTCCACTTT. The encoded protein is CASSPGTGRSPLHF.

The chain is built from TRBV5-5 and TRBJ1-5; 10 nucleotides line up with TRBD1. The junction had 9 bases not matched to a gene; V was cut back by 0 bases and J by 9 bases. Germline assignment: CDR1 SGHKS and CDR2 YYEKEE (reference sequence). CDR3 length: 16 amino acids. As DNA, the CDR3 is TGTGCCAGCAGCTTGGACACCGGGACAGGGGCATGGCCCCAGCATTTT. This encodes CASSLDTGTGAWPQHF.

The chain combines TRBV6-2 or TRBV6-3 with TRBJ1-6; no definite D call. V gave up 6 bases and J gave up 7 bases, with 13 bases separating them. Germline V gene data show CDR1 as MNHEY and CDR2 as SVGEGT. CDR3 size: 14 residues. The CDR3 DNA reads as TGTGCCAGCAGCCCACATCGGACGAATTCACCCCTCCACTTT. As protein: CASSPHRTNSPLHF.

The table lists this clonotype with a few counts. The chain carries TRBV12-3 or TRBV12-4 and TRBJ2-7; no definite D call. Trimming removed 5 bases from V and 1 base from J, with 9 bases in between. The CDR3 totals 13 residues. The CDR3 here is CASSPYLSYEQYF. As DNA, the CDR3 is TGTGCCAGCAGTCCGTACTTATCCTACGAGCAGTACTTC.

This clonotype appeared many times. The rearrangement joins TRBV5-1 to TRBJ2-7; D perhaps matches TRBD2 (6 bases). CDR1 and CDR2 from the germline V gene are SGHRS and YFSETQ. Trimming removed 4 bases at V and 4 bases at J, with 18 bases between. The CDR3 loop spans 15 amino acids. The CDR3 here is CASSSTGTAFYEQYF. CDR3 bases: TGCGCCAGCAGCAGTACCGGGACTGCCTTTTACGAGCAGTACTTC.

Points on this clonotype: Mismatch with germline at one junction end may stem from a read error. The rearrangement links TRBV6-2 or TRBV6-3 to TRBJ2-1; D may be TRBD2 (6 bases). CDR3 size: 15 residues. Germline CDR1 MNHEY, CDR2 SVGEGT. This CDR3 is CACSLGGGTSYEQFF. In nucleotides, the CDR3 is TGTGCCTGCAGCCTGGGGGGAGGAACTAGCTATGAGCAGTTCTTC.

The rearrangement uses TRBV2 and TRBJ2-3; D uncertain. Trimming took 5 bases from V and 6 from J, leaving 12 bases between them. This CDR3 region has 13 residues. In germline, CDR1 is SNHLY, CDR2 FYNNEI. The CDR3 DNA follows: TGTGCCAGCAGTTTGTCATTCGCGGATACGCAGTATTTT. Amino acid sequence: CASSLSFADTQYF.

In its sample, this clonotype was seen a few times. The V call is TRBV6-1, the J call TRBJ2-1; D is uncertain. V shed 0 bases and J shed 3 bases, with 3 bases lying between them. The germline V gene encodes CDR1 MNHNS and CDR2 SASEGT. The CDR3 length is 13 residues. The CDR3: CASSEAYYNEQFF. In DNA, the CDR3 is TGTGCCAGCAGTGAAGCATACTACAATGAGCAGTTCTTC.

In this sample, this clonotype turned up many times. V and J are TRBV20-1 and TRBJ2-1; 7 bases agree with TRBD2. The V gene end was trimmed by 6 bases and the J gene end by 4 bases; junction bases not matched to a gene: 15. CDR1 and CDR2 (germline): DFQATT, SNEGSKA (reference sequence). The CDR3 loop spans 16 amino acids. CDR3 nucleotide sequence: TGCAGTGCCCACCGGGGGGACCGGCGGATTTACAATGAGCAGTTCTTC. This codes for CSAHRGDRRIYNEQFF.

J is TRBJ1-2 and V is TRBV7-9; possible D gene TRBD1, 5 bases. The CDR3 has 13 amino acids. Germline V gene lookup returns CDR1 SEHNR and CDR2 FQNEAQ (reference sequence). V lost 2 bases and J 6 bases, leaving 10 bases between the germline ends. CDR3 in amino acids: CASSLLQGHGYTF. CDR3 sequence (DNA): TGTGCCAGCAGCTTATTGCAGGGACATGGCTACACCTTC.

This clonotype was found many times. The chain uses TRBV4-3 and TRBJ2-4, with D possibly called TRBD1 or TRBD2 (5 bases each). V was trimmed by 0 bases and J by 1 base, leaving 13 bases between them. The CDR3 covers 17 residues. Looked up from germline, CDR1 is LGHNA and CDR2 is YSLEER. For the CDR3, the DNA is TGCGCCAGCAGCCAAGATTGGGACCGCCGTGCCAAAAACATTCAGTACTTC. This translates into CASSQDWDRRAKNIQYF.

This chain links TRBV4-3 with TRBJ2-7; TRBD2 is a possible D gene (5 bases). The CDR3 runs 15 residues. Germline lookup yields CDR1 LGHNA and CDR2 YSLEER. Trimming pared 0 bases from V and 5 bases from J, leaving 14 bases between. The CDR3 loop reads CASSQEGGSKNEQYF. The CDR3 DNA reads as TGCGCCAGCAGCCAAGAAGGAGGCAGCAAGAACGAGCAGTACTTC.

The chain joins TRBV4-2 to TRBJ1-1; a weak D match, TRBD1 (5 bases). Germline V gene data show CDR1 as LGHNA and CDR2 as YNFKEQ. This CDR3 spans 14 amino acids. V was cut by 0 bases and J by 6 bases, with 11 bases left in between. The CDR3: CASSQDITGPEAFF. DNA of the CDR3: TGTGCCAGCAGCCAAGATATAACAGGCCCTGAAGCTTTCTTT.

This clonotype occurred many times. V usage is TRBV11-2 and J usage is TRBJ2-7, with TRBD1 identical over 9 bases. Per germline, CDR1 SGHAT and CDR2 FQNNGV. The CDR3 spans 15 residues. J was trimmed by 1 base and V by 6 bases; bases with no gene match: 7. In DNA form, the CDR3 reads TGTGCCAGCAGGTACCGGGACAGGGTTTCCTACGAGCAGTACTTC. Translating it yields CASRYRDRVSYEQYF.

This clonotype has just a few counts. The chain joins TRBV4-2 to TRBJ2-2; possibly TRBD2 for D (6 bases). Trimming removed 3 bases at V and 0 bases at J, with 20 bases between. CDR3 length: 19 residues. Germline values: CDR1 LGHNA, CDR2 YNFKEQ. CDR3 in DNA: TGTGCCAGCAGCCAGAACAGACCTCCGGGAGTATCGAACACCGGGGAGCTGTTTTTT. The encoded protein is CASSQNRPPGVSNTGELFF.

Here the CDR3 DNA reads TGTGCCAGCAGCCAATCGAGTAATCAGCCCCAGCATTTT. It translates to CASSQSSNQPQHF. The rearrangement links TRBV3-1 to TRBJ1-5; D is uncertain. Germline loops: CDR1 LGHDT, CDR2 YNNKEL (reference sequence). Trimming removed 2 bases from V and 4 bases from J, with 6 bases in between. The length of the CDR3 is 13 residues. The full variable domain, rest sourced from reference TRBV3-1 and TRBJ1-5, is DTAVSQTPKYLVTQMGNDKSIKCEQNLGHDTMYWYKQDSKKFLKIMFSYNNKELIINETVPNRFSPKSPDKAHLNLHINSLELGDSAVYFCASSQSSNQPQHFGDGTRLSIL.

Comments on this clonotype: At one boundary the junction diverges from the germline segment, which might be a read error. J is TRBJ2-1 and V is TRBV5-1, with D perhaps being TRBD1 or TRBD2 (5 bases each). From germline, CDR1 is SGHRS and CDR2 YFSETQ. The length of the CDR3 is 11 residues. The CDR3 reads CASSEGNEQCF. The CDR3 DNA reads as TGCGCCAGCAGCGAGGGGAATGAGCAGTGCTTC.

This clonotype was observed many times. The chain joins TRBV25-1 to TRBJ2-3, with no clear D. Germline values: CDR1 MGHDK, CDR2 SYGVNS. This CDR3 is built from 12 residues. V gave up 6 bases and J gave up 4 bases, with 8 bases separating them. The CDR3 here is CASSLFSDTQYF. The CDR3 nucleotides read TGTGCCAGCAGCCTTTTCTCAGATACGCAGTATTTT.

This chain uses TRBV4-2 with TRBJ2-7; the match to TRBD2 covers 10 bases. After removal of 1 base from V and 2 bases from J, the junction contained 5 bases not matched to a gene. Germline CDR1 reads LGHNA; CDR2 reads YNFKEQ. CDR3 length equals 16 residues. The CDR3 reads CASSQVPAGGPYEQYF. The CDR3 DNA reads TGTGCCAGCAGCCAAGTGCCAGCGGGAGGGCCCTACGAGCAGTACTTC.

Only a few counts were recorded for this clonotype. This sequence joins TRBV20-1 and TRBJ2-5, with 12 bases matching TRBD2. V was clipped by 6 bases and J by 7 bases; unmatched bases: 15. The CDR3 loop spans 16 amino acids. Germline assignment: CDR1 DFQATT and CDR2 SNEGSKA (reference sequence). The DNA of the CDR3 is TGCAGTGCCGCCCTTCTAGGACTAGCGGGATCCGGGACCCAGTACTTC. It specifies CSAALLGLAGSGTQYF.

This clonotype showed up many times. The CDR3 DNA follows: TGTGCCAGCAGCCCTCAAGCGGGAGGCGTAAACAATGAGCAGTTCTTC. Protein sequence: CASSPQAGGVNNEQFF. The chain has TRBV7-2 and TRBJ2-1; 9 nucleotides align to TRBD2. The V gene end was trimmed by 5 bases and the J gene end by 5 bases; junction bases not matched to a gene: 10. Germline loops: CDR1 SGHTA, CDR2 FQGNSA. CDR3 size: 16 residues.

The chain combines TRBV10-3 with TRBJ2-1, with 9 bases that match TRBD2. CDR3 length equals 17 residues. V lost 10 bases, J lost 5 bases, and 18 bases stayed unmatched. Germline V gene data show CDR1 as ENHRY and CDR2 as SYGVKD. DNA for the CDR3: TGTGCCACACGGGGGCTAGCGGGAAGGGGACTGAACAATGAGCAGTTCTTC. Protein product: CATRGLAGRGLNNEQFF.

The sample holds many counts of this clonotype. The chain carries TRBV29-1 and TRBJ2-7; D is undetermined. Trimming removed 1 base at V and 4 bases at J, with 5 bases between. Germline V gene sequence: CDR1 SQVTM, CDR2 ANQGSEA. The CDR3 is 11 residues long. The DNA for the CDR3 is TGCAGCGTTGAAGTGCGGTACGAGCAGTACTTC. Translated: CSVEVRYEQYF.

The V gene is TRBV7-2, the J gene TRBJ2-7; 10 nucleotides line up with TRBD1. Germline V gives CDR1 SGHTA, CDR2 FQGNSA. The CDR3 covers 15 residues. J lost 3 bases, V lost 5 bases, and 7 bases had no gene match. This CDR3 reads CASSRHRDRGYEQYF. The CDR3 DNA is TGTGCCAGCAGCCGGCACCGGGACAGGGGCTACGAGCAGTACTTC.

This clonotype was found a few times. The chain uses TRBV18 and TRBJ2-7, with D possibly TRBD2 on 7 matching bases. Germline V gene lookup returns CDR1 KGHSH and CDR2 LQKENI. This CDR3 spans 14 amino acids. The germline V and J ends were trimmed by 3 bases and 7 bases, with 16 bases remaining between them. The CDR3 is CASSPAGGPGEQYF. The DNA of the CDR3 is TGTGCCAGCTCACCGGCCGGGGGGCCAGGGGAGCAGTACTTC.

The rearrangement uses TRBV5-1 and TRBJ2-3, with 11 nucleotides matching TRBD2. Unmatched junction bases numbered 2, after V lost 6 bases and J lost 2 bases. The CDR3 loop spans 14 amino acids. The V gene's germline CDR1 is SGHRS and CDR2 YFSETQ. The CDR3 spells CASTTSGVTDTQYF. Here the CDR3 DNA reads TGCGCCAGCACGACTAGCGGGGTCACAGATACGCAGTATTTT.

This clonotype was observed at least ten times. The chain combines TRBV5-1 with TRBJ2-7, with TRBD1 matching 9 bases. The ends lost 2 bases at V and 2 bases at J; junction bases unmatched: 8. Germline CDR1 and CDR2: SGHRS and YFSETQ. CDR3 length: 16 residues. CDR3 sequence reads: CASSFSLGQGTYEQYF. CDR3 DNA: TGCGCCAGCAGCTTCTCTCTGGGACAGGGAACCTACGAGCAGTACTTC.